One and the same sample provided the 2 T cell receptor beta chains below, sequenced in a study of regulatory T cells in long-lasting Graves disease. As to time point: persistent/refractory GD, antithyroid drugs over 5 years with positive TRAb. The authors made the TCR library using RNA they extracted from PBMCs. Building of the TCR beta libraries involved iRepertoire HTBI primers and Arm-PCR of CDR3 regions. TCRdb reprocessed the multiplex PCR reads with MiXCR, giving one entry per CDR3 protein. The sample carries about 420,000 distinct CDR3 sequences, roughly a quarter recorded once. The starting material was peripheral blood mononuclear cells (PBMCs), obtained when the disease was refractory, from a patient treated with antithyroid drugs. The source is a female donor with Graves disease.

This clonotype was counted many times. The CDR3 nucleotides are TGTGCCAGCAGTCGGGTTGGCGGGACAGAGGGCGAAAAACTGTTTTTT. Translated: CASSRVGGTEGEKLFF. The gene calls are TRBV2 and TRBJ1-4; TRBD1 aligns across 7 bases. CDR3 length equals 16 residues. Trimming at V came to 5 bases and at J to 8 bases, leaving 14 bases not matched to a gene. In germline, CDR1 is SNHLY, CDR2 FYNNEI.

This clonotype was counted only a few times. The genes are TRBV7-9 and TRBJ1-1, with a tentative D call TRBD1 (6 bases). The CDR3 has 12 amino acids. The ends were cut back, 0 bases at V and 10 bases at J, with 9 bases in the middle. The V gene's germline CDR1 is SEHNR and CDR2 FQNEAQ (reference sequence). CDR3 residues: CASSLARDTAFF. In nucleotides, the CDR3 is TGTGCCAGCAGCTTAGCCAGGGACACAGCTTTCTTT.